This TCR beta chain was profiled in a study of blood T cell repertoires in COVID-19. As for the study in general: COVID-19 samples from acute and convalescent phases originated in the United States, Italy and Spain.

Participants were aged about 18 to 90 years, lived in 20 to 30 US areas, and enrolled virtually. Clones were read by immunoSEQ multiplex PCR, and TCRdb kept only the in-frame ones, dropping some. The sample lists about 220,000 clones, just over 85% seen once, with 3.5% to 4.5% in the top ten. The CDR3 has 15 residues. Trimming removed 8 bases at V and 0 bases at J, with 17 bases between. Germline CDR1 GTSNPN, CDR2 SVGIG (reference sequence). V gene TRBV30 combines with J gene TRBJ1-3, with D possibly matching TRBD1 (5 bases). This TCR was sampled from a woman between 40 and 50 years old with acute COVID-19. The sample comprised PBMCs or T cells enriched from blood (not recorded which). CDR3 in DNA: TGTGCCCTTACCGGACAAATTTTCTCTGGAAACACCATATATTTT. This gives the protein CALTGQIFSGNTIYF. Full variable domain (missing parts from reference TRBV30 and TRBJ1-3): SQTIHQWPATLVQPVGSPLSLECTVEGTSNPNLYWYRQAAGRGLQLLFYSVGIGQISSEVPQNLSASRPQDRQFILSSKKLLLSDSGFYLCALTGQIFSGNTIYFGEGSWLTVV.